What follows are 11 T cell receptor beta chains derived from one specimen sequenced in a study of T cell responses to AZD1222 COVID-19 vaccine. Profiled with immunoSEQ multiplex PCR; TCRdb holds only in-frame clones, not every one. The profile shows some 130,000 clones, approximately 91% of them singletons. This specimen was peripheral blood, taken 28 days after the second AZD1222 dose. Source of these receptors: an adult who received the AZD1222 COVID-19 vaccine.

The chain is built from TRBV13 and TRBJ1-2; the D is unclear. Trimming left V 5 bases short and J 8 bases short, with 9 bases between. CDR3 length equals 11 residues. The germline CDR1 and CDR2 sequences are PRHDT and FYEKMQ (reference sequence). Here the CDR3 DNA reads TGTGCCAGCAGCAGACCGGAAGGCTACACCTTC. It yields the protein CASSRPEGYTF.

The CDR3 here is CASSPGRGDKNIQYF. CDR3 DNA: TGCGCCAGCAGCCCAGGGAGGGGTGACAAAAACATTCAGTACTTC. The chain carries TRBV5-1 and TRBJ2-4, with 7 bases fitting TRBD2. Germline CDR1 and CDR2: SGHRS and YFSETQ. The CDR3 is 15 amino acids. The junction had 7 bases not matched to a gene; V was cut back by 4 bases and J by 3 bases.

This clone was counted ten times or more. The V and J genes are TRBV6-1 and TRBJ1-4; TRBD1 agrees at 8 bases. Germline CDR1 MNHNS, CDR2 SASEGT. Trimming cost V 1 base and J 7 bases; bases outside gene matches: 2. The CDR3 is 14 residues long. This chain's CDR3 is CASSEGTGFEKLFF. CDR3 coding DNA: TGTGCCAGCAGTGAAGGGACAGGGTTTGAAAAACTGTTTTTT.

V is TRBV6-5 and J is TRBJ2-7; 11 bases fit TRBD1. Germline V gives CDR1 MNHEY, CDR2 SVGAGI. This CDR3 has 15 residues. J was trimmed by 3 bases and V by 6 bases; bases with no gene match: 7. CDR3 DNA sequence: TGTGCCAGCAGGTCTCCGGGACAGGGGGGCTACGAGCAGTACTTC. Translated, it gives CASRSPGQGGYEQYF.

V is TRBV11-2 and J is TRBJ2-7, with D possibly being TRBD1 (5 bases). Looked up from germline, CDR1 is SGHAT and CDR2 is FQNNGV. CDR3 length: 14 amino acids. V was cut by 5 bases and J by 7 bases, with 18 bases left in between. As DNA, the CDR3 is TGTGCCAGCAGCCCGCACCCCGATAAGGGGGAGCAGTACTTC. The encoded protein is CASSPHPDKGEQYF. The full variable domain, with the rest looked up from reference TRBV11-2 and TRBJ2-7, is EAGVAQSPRYKIIEKRQSVAFWCNPISGHATLYWYQQILGQGPKLLIQFQNNGVVDDSQLPKDRFSAERLKGVDSTLKIQPAKLEDSAVYLCASSPHPDKGEQYFGPGTRLTVT.

The chain uses TRBV16 and TRBJ1-1; a weak D match, TRBD1 (6 bases). The germline CDR1 and CDR2 sequences are KGHSY and FQNENV. Trimming pared 1 base from V and 3 bases from J, leaving 12 bases between. This CDR3 is 15 amino acids long. CDR3 bases: TGTGCCAGCAGCCAATTAGTCCCAGGGGACACTGAAGCTTTCTTT. Translating it yields CASSQLVPGDTEAFF.

This rearrangement joins TRBV3-1 (or the pseudogene TRBV3-2) to TRBJ2-1, with 8 nucleotides matching TRBD2. The germline CDR1 and CDR2 sequences are LGHDT and YNNKEL (reference sequence). V shed 0 bases and J 7 bases; nucleotides not matched to a gene: 14. There are 18 residues in the CDR3. The CDR3 sequence is CASSQELSRGLARNEQFF. DNA of the CDR3: TGTGCCAGCAGCCAAGAGCTCTCGCGTGGACTAGCCCGTAATGAGCAGTTCTTC.

This chain uses TRBV6-5 with TRBJ1-4; 8 bases fit TRBD1. The DNA end lines up better with TRBJ2-2; the J call may be wrong. The CDR3 extends over 15 amino acids. Per the germline V gene, CDR1 is MNHEY and CDR2 is SVGAGI. The CDR3 here is CASSSPGQGQEELFF. In DNA form, the CDR3 reads TGTGCCAGCAGCTCCCCAGGACAGGGTCAAGAGGAGCTGTTTTTT.

The CDR3 bases are TGCGCCAGCAGCTTGGCAGGGGACACAGATACGCAGTATTTT. Its translation: CASSLAGDTDTQYF. The V and J genes are TRBV5-1 and TRBJ2-3, with TRBD1 as a possible D gene (6 bases). Per the germline V gene, CDR1 is SGHRS and CDR2 is YFSETQ. This CDR3 region has 14 residues. The V end was cut by 0 bases, the J end by 2 bases, with 7 bases between. Drawing the rest from reference TRBV5-1 and TRBJ2-3, the complete variable domain is KAGVTQTPRYLIKTRGQQVTLSCSPISGHRSVSWYQQTPGQGLQFLFEYFSETQRNKGNFPGRFSGRQFSNSRSEMNVSTLELGDSALYLCASSLAGDTDTQYFGPGTRLTVL.

The CDR3 region has the DNA TGTGCCAGCAGTTTAGGACATACTCAGCCCCAGCATTTT. It translates to CASSLGHTQPQHF. The chain couples TRBV27 to TRBJ1-5, with a possible D match to TRBD1 (5 bases). Trimming took 2 bases from V and 6 from J, leaving 8 bases between them. CDR3 length: 13 residues. Germline lookup yields CDR1 MNHEY and CDR2 SMNVEV (reference sequence).

This chain connects TRBV2 to TRBJ1-1; TRBD1 might be the D (5 bases). Germline lookup yields CDR1 SNHLY and CDR2 FYNNEI. This CDR3 has 13 residues. The V end was cut by 6 bases, the J end by 8 bases, with 16 bases between. The CDR3 DNA reads as TGTGCCAGCAGCACTGGGACCCTTCGGGAAGCTTTCTTT. Protein: CASSTGTLREAFF.